The 15 T cell receptor beta chains given below trace back to one sample, sequenced in a study of regulatory T cells in long-lasting Graves disease. Construction of TCR beta libraries relied on iRepertoire HTBI primers and on Arm-PCR targeting CDR3 regions. TCRdb re-derived calls from the multiplex PCR reads in MiXCR, one entry per CDR3 protein. This table holds under 450,000 distinct CDR3 sequences, 15% to 20% found once. Noted time point: newly diagnosed GD, antithyroid drugs for less than 3 months. From RNA extracted from PBMCs, the TCR library was made. These data are also associated with another study on T cells in Graves' hyperthyroidism and ophthalmopathy.

This specimen was peripheral blood mononuclear cells (PBMCs), taken at new diagnosis, from a patient treated with antithyroid drugs. These receptor sequences come from a woman aged 18-30 years with Graves disease.

The V and J genes are TRBV7-3 and TRBJ2-1; possibly TRBD2 for D (5 bases). The germline V and J ends were trimmed by 1 base and 2 bases, with 12 bases remaining between them. The CDR3 totals 16 residues. Germline CDR1 is SGHTA and CDR2 is FQGTGA. This chain's CDR3 is CASSLRLRDPYNEQFF. The CDR3 nucleotides are TGTGCCAGCAGCTTAAGATTGAGGGATCCCTACAATGAGCAGTTCTTC.

The chain uses TRBV12-3 or TRBV12-4 and TRBJ1-1; D unresolved. The CDR3 spans 11 residues. Trimming removed 7 bases from V and 8 bases from J, with 11 bases in between. As DNA, the CDR3 is TGTGCCAGCACGTCGTTGAGAGAAGCTTTCTTT. As protein: CASTSLREAFF.

This clonotype came up many times. J is TRBJ1-5 and V is TRBV2; no firm D call. CDR3 length equals 14 residues. V lost 4 bases, J lost 2 bases, and 9 bases lay in between. CDR1 and CDR2 from the germline V gene are SNHLY and FYNNEI. DNA for the CDR3: TGTGCCAGCAGTGCACGGGGAGGCAATCAGCCCCAGCATTTT. This sequence encodes CASSARGGNQPQHF.

Regarding this clonotype: Just one base apart from a much larger clone, this may be a read error. The V call is TRBV20-1, the J call TRBJ1-5; TRBD1 might be the D (5 bases). The CDR3 contains 16 residues. In germline, CDR1 is DFQATT, CDR2 SNEGSKA (reference sequence). Trimming took 0 bases from V and 3 from J, leaving 15 bases between them. As DNA, the CDR3 is TGCAGTGCTAGAGAGATATACGGGGCCGACAATCAGCCCCAGCATTTT. Amino acid sequence: CSAREIYGADNQPQHF.

V usage is TRBV19 and J usage is TRBJ1-6; D is unclear. The germline CDR1 and CDR2 sequences are LNHDA and SQIVND (reference sequence). The V end was cut by 5 bases, the J end by 8 bases, with 19 bases between. CDR3 length equals 16 residues. This chain's CDR3 is CASSPWTAFVYSPLHF. For the CDR3, the DNA is TGTGCCAGTAGTCCGTGGACGGCTTTTGTTTATTCACCCCTCCACTTT.

The sample holds a few counts of this clonotype. The chain recombines TRBV3-1 with TRBJ2-3, with 7 bases matching TRBD2. Per germline, CDR1 LGHDT and CDR2 YNNKEL (reference sequence). The CDR3 spans 16 residues. Losses at the gene ends were 4 bases for V and 3 bases for J; bases not matched to a gene: 10. CDR3 sequence: CASSPQLASRTDTQYF. The CDR3 nucleotides are TGTGCCAGCAGCCCTCAACTAGCGTCGCGGACAGATACGCAGTATTTT.

This clonotype showed up many times. The chain combines TRBV20-1 with TRBJ2-5; 9 bases are a match to TRBD1. The ends lost 3 bases at V and 1 base at J; junction bases unmatched: 9. This CDR3 is built from 16 residues. From germline, CDR1 is DFQATT and CDR2 SNEGSKA (reference sequence). Here the CDR3 reads CSASGTGFKGQETQYF. CDR3 nucleotide sequence: TGCAGTGCTAGTGGGACAGGGTTCAAGGGCCAAGAGACCCAGTACTTC.

The chain recombines TRBV5-1 with TRBJ2-1; TRBD2 aligns across 9 bases. Germline V gene lookup returns CDR1 SGHRS and CDR2 YFSETQ. The CDR3 length is 15 residues. V gave up 0 bases and J gave up 5 bases; unmatched junction bases: 3. CDR3 protein: CASSLGLAAHNEQFF. CDR3 nucleotides: TGCGCCAGCAGCTTGGGACTAGCGGCTCACAATGAGCAGTTCTTC.

This clonotype has a count of ten or more. The V call is TRBV11-2, the J call TRBJ2-7; a weak D match, TRBD2 (6 bases). Germline V gene lookup returns CDR1 SGHAT and CDR2 FQNNGV. The germline V and J ends were trimmed by 0 bases and 6 bases, with 9 bases remaining between them. The CDR3 covers 13 residues. CDR3 DNA: TGTGCCAGCAGCTTAGAGGGACTGGGCGAGCAGTACTTC. This codes for CASSLEGLGEQYF.

This clonotype was seen once. The rearrangement links TRBV10-1 to TRBJ2-2; D ambiguous. There are 13 residues in the CDR3. Trimming stripped 3 bases from V and 4 bases from J, with 6 bases between. Germline V gene data show CDR1 as WNHNN and CDR2 as SYGVQD (reference sequence). The CDR3 spells CASSEYGTGELFF. For the CDR3, the DNA is TGCGCCAGCAGTGAATACGGCACCGGGGAGCTGTTTTTT.

A few counts support this clonotype. The rearrangement links TRBV12-3 or TRBV12-4 to TRBJ1-5, with TRBD1 as a possible D gene (5 bases). Trimming removed 4 bases at V and 4 bases at J, with 11 bases between. The CDR3 is 14 amino acids. The CDR3 protein is CASSSGLQNQPQHF. The CDR3 region has the DNA TGTGCCAGCAGTTCGGGACTCCAAAATCAGCCCCAGCATTTT.

This chain uses TRBV9 with TRBJ2-7; TRBD2 matches 12 bases. Germline assignment: CDR1 SGDLS and CDR2 YYNGEE. Unmatched junction bases numbered 8, after V lost 0 bases and J lost 4 bases. The CDR3 is 17 residues long. CDR3 loop: CASSVEGGTSGSYEQYF. The CDR3 nucleotides read TGTGCCAGCAGCGTAGAAGGGGGGACTAGCGGGTCATACGAGCAGTACTTC.

This rearrangement joins TRBV11-2 to TRBJ2-7; 7 bases fit TRBD2. The CDR3 has 16 residues. J lost 2 bases, V lost 5 bases, and 12 bases had no gene match. The germline gives CDR1 SGHAT, CDR2 FQNNGV. The CDR3 protein is CASSPPSGGRTYEQYF. CDR3 DNA: TGTGCCAGCAGCCCCCCTAGCGGAGGGCGAACCTACGAGCAGTACTTC.

A few counts support this clonotype. The chain couples TRBV29-1 to TRBJ2-7; 9 nucleotides line up with TRBD2. CDR3 length: 15 amino acids. The V and J ends lost 5 bases and 2 bases, in that order; junction bases with no gene match: 10. Germline V gene lookup returns CDR1 SQVTM and CDR2 ANQGSEA. The CDR3 nucleotides read TGCAGCGTTACAATGACTAGCGGAACGACCTACGAGCAGTACTTC. This translates into CSVTMTSGTTYEQYF.

This clonotype came up many times. V is TRBV2 and J is TRBJ2-2; TRBD1 agrees at 9 bases. V was pared by 5 bases and J by 1 base, with 8 bases of the junction left unmatched. This CDR3 contains 17 residues. Germline CDR1 and CDR2: SNHLY and FYNNEI. As DNA, the CDR3 is TGTGCCAGCAGTCTTCACTACAGGGGGCGGAACACCGGGGAGCTGTTTTTT. Translation gives CASSLHYRGRNTGELFF.